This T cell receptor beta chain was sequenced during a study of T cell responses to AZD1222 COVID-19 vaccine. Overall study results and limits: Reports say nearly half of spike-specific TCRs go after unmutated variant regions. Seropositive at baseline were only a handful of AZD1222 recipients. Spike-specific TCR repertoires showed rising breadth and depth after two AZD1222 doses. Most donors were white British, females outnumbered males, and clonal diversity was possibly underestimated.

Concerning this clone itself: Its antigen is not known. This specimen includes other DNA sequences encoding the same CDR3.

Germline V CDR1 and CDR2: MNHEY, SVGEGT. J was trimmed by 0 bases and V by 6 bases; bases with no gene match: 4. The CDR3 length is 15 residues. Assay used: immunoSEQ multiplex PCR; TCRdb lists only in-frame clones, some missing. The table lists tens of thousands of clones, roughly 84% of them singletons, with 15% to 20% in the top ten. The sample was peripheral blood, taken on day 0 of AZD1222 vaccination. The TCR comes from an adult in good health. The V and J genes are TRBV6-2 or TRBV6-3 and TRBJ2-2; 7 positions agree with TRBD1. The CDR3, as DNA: TGTGCCAGCAGCCCCGGGACAGCGAACACCGGGGAGCTGTTTTTT. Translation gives CASSPGTANTGELFF.